The 18 T cell receptor beta chains presented below share a single source sample, sequenced in a study of T-cell reconstitution after alpha-beta-depleted transplantation in children (TCRdb year 2016). Reading the label with the study, this specimen's treatment or condition is: allogeneic hematopoietic cell transplantation with graft depleted of TCRalphabeta T cells and CD19 B cells. Library preparation was by PCR. The reads were generated on an Illumina HiSeq 2500. TCR libraries were prepared with molecular barcoding, using unique molecular identifiers to normalize TCRbeta repertoire quantification. TCRdb's own reprocessing of the public reads used fastp at Q25 and MiXCR and kept productive beta chains. Identical CDR3 proteins give one entry, which carries the most common genes and DNA. Present in this sample are some 200,000 distinct CDR3 sequences, about 7% of which were seen just once. Of the sample, 4.5% to 6.5% is held by the ten largest clones.

Material: PBMCs, obtained before TCRalphabeta/CD19-depleted stem cell transplant. The receptor set was obtained from a boy younger than 10 with acute lymphoblastic leukemia, due to receive a stem cell transplant.

The table lists this clonotype with many counts. The chain couples TRBV12-3 or TRBV12-4 to TRBJ2-7; D unclear. The CDR3 sequence is 13 residues long. Trimming stripped 3 bases from V and 5 bases from J, with 11 bases between. The CDR3 DNA follows: TGTGCCAGCAGTTTGTGGGCTAGTGACGAGCAGTACTTC. Translating gives CASSLWASDEQYF.

The chain joins TRBV3-1 to TRBJ1-4, with TRBD1 matching 7 bases. J gave up 2 bases and V 4 bases, and 1 base lay outside the gene matches. Germline values: CDR1 LGHDT, CDR2 YNNKEL (reference sequence). There are 14 residues in the CDR3. CDR3 coding DNA: TGTGCCAGCAGCCCGACAGGGACTAATGAAAAACTGTTTTTT. This translates into CASSPTGTNEKLFF.

At least ten counts were recorded for this clonotype. The chain is built from TRBV7-2 and TRBJ1-2; a possible D gene is TRBD1 (6 bases). V dropped 3 bases and J dropped 5 bases, with 10 bases sitting between them. This CDR3 has 13 residues. Germline V gene lookup returns CDR1 SGHTA and CDR2 FQGNSA. The CDR3 DNA follows: TGTGCCAGCAGCTTTGGACAGCGATATGGCTACACCTTC. As protein: CASSFGQRYGYTF.

The sample holds a few counts of this clonotype. The chain couples TRBV9 to TRBJ2-7; 8 nucleotides agree with TRBD2. CDR1 is SGDLS, CDR2 YYNGEE, per germline. The CDR3 is made up of 16 amino acids. V gave up 4 bases and J gave up 0 bases; unmatched junction bases: 9. This CDR3 reads CASSPWERGLSYEQYF. The CDR3 coding sequence is TGTGCCAGCAGCCCCTGGGAGCGGGGGCTCTCCTACGAGCAGTACTTC.

Many counts were recorded for this clonotype. This chain links TRBV20-1 with TRBJ2-2; D is possibly TRBD2 (6 bases). The CDR3 extends over 14 amino acids. Between the trimmed V and J ends, which lost 0 bases and 5 bases, there was a span of 10 bases. Germline V gives CDR1 DFQATT, CDR2 SNEGSKA (reference sequence). The CDR3 reads CSARDRRGTGELFF. DNA for the CDR3: TGCAGTGCTAGAGACAGGAGGGGAACCGGGGAGCTGTTTTTT.

The chain links TRBV5-1 to TRBJ2-1; 9 positions agree with TRBD1. The CDR3 extends over 18 amino acids. V was clipped by 3 bases and J by 8 bases; unmatched bases: 18. Germline CDR1 and CDR2: SGHRS and YFSETQ. The CDR3: CASSSTRTGVSQRDEQFF. Written as DNA, the CDR3 is TGCGCCAGCAGCTCGACCCGGACAGGGGTAAGCCAAAGGGATGAGCAGTTCTTC.

This clonotype was counted at least ten times. The chain carries TRBV7-2 and TRBJ2-3, with D uncertain. Trimming removed 1 base from V and 6 bases from J, with 8 bases in between. Germline V CDR1 and CDR2: SGHTA, FQGNSA. The CDR3 spans 13 residues. CDR3 in amino acids: CASSLVLGDTQYF. CDR3 bases: TGTGCCAGCAGCTTAGTTCTAGGGGATACGCAGTATTTT.

Ten or more counts support this clonotype. V and J are TRBV11-2 and TRBJ2-1; 16 nucleotides line up with TRBD2. V shed 0 bases, J shed 4 bases, and the junction held 9 bases outside the gene matches. From germline, CDR1 is SGHAT and CDR2 FQNNGV. This CDR3 has 20 amino acids. The CDR3: CASSLDWGLAGGPSYNEQFF. The CDR3 DNA reads TGTGCCAGCAGCTTAGATTGGGGACTAGCGGGAGGGCCGAGTTACAATGAGCAGTTCTTC.

The chain uses TRBV3-1 and TRBJ2-5; the match to TRBD1 covers 7 bases. The germline CDR1 and CDR2 sequences are LGHDT and YNNKEL (reference sequence). This CDR3 has 14 residues. V was pared by 4 bases and J by 7 bases, with 9 bases of the junction left unmatched. CDR3: CASSLTWDRVTQYF. In nucleotides, the CDR3 is TGTGCCAGCAGCCTCACGTGGGACAGAGTGACCCAGTACTTC.

J is TRBJ2-5 and V is TRBV4-2; tentatively, D is TRBD2 (7 bases). CDR3 length: 16 amino acids. V was cut by 0 bases and J by 5 bases, with 16 bases left in between. From germline, CDR1 is LGHNA and CDR2 YNFKEQ. This CDR3 is CASSQELGGVSETQYF. The DNA of the CDR3 is TGTGCCAGCAGCCAAGAACTAGGGGGGGTTTCGGAGACCCAGTACTTC.

This clonotype showed up just a few times. The chain carries TRBV9 and TRBJ2-7; TRBD2 is a possible D gene (6 bases). The germline CDR1 and CDR2 sequences are SGDLS and YYNGEE. Trimming removed 0 bases at V and 7 bases at J, with 14 bases between. The CDR3 contains 14 residues. CDR3 nucleotides: TGTGCCAGCAGCGTAGATGCCGGGGGACGGGAGCAGTACTTC. It yields the protein CASSVDAGGREQYF.

This clonotype was observed at least ten times. The chain couples TRBV11-2 to TRBJ2-2; 7 bases fit TRBD1. V lost 5 bases, J lost 4 bases, and 7 bases stayed unmatched. Germline loops: CDR1 SGHAT, CDR2 FQNNGV. The CDR3 has 15 amino acids. CDR3 sequence: CASSSPTGFTGELFF. The DNA of the CDR3 is TGTGCCAGCAGCAGCCCGACAGGGTTCACCGGGGAGCTGTTTTTT.

This clonotype was seen ten or more times. The CDR3 DNA sequence: TGCAGTGCTCTAGCGGAAAATTACAATGAGCAGTTCTTC. This sequence encodes CSALAENYNEQFF. J is TRBJ2-1 and V is TRBV20-1; 7 bases map to TRBD2. The CDR3 runs 13 residues. Germline CDR1 DFQATT, CDR2 SNEGSKA (reference sequence). V gave up 5 bases and J gave up 4 bases; unmatched junction bases: 5.

This clonotype was found many times. The genes are TRBV19 and TRBJ2-3, with a possible D match to TRBD2 (6 bases). The CDR3 contains 17 residues. Germline-derived CDR1 and CDR2 are LNHDA and SQIVND (reference sequence). Trimming took off 1 base at V and 1 base at J, with 15 bases between the two ends. CDR3 sequence: CASSIAGEGPGTDTQYF. The CDR3 bases are TGTGCCAGTAGTATAGCGGGAGAGGGGCCTGGCACAGATACGCAGTATTTT.

In its sample, this clonotype was seen many times. V and J are TRBV9 and TRBJ2-4, with D unresolved. V lost 0 bases to trimming and J lost 5 bases, with 6 bases between them. CDR3 size: 13 residues. The germline V gene has CDR1 SGDLS and CDR2 YYNGEE. The CDR3 DNA is TGTGCCAGCAGCGTAGACGTAGAAAACATTCAGTACTTC. Translating gives CASSVDVENIQYF.

Ten or more counts support this clonotype. The chain is built from TRBV11-2 and TRBJ2-3; TRBD2 matches 11 bases. The length of the CDR3 is 17 residues. Trimming cost V 1 base and J 5 bases; bases outside gene matches: 8. Germline-derived CDR1 and CDR2 are SGHAT and FQNNGV. CDR3 in DNA: TGTGCCAGCAGCTTAGTGATAGCGGGGGGGCCTGGAGATACGCAGTATTTT. Amino acid sequence: CASSLVIAGGPGDTQYF.

There are many counts of this clonotype. V and J are TRBV20-1 and TRBJ2-1; TRBD2 agrees at 10 bases. The germline CDR1 and CDR2 sequences are DFQATT and SNEGSKA (reference sequence). The CDR3 sequence is 14 residues long. V was clipped by 3 bases and J by 4 bases; unmatched bases: 3. CDR3 sequence reads: CSARGTSEYNEQFF. DNA of the CDR3: TGCAGTGCTAGGGGGACTAGCGAATACAATGAGCAGTTCTTC.

At least ten counts were recorded for this clonotype. The rearrangement links TRBV7-8 to TRBJ2-1; D possibly corresponds to TRBD2 (6 bases). Trimming left V 5 bases short and J 0 bases short, with 11 bases between. Per germline, CDR1 SGHVS and CDR2 FQNEAQ. This CDR3 has 15 residues. The CDR3 is CASSRGGYSYNEQFF. Here the CDR3 DNA reads TGTGCCAGCAGCCGAGGAGGGTACTCCTACAATGAGCAGTTCTTC.